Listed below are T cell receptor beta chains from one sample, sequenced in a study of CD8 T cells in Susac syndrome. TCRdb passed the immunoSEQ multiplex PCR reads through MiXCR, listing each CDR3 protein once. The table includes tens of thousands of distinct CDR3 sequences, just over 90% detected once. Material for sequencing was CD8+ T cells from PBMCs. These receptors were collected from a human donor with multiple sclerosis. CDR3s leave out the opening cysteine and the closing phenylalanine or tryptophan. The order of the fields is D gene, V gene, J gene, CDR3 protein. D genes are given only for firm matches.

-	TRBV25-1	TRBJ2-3	ASTQGGRADTQY
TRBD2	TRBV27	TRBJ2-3	ASSLGLAGSDTQY
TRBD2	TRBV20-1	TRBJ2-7	SARVPPGGLVDEQY
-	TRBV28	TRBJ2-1	ASSFLQGSSYNEQF
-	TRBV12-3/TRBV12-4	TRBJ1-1	ASSPDGNTEAF
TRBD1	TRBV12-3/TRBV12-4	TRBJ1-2	ATTGGSYGYT
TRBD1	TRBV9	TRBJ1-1	ASSVAQGVDGTEAF
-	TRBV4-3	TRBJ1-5	ASSQLPGPNQPQH
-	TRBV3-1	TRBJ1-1	GGGTEAF
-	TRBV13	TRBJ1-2	ASSPAMGYT
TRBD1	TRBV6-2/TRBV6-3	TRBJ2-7	ASLGTDTYEQY
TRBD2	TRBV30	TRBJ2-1	AWSGLPGTKLYNEQF
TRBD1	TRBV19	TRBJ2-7	ASSFGTAYEQY
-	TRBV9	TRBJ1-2	ASRSGVGYGYT
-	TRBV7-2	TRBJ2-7	ASSLGAYEQY
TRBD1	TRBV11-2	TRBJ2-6	ASSLESALGQGLSGANVLT
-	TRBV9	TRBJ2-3	ASGSRTGDTQY
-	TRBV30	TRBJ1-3	AWSVDWGSGNTIY
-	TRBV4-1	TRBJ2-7	ASSQDRDGAEQY
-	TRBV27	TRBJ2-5	ASRKGVETQY